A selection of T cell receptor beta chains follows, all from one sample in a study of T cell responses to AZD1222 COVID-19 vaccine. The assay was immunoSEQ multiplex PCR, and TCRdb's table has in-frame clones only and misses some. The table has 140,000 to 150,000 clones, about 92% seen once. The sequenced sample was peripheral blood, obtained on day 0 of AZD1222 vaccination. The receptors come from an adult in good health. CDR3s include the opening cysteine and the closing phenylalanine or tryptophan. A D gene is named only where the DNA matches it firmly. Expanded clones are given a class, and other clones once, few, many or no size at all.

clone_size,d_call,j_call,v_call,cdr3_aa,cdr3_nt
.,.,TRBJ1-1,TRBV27,CASRLRDGNTEAFF,TGTGCCAGCAGACTACGGGACGGGAACACTGAAGCTTTCTTT
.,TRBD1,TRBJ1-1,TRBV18,CASSPLGQISNTEAFF,TGTGCCAGCTCACCACTGGGACAGATCTCAAACACTGAAGCTTTCTTT
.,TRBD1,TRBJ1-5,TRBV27,CASKNRGSNQPQHF,TGTGCCAGCAAGAACAGGGGTAGCAATCAGCCCCAGCATTTT
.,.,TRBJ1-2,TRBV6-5,CASSLPLGYTF,TGTGCCAGCAGTTTACCTCTTGGCTACACCTTC
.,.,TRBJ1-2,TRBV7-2,CASSFVAGGLLGYGYTF,TGTGCCAGCAGCTTCGTTGCAGGCGGCCTCCTTGGGTATGGCTACACCTTC
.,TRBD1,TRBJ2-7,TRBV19,CASSPGQGFNEQYF,TGTGCCAGTAGTCCGGGACAGGGATTCAACGAGCAGTACTTC
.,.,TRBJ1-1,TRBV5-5,CASSGQGLGYTEAFF,TGTGCCAGCAGCGGCCAGGGGTTGGGGTACACTGAAGCTTTCTTT
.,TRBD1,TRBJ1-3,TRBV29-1,CSGGTGGSGNTIYF,TGCAGCGGGGGAACAGGGGGCTCTGGAAACACCATATATTTT
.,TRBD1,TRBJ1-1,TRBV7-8,CASSLGQGKNTEAFF,TGTGCCAGCAGCTTAGGACAGGGGAAGAACACTGAAGCTTTCTTT
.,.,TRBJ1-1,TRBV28,CASSSPMWGNTEAFF,TGTGCCAGCAGTTCCCCGATGTGGGGGAACACTGAAGCTTTCTTT
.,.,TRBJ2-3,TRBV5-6,CASSARGISSTDTQYF,TGTGCCAGCAGCGCCCGCGGGATAAGCAGCACAGATACGCAGTATTTT
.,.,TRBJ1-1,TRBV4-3,CASSQDRNTEAFF,TGCGCCAGCAGCCAAGATCGGAACACTGAAGCTTTCTTT
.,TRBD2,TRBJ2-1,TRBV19,CASTPGGSYNEQFF,TGTGCCAGTACTCCGGGGGGGTCCTACAATGAGCAGTTCTTC
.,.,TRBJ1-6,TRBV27,CASTLDRGRSPLHF,TGTGCCAGCACCCTGGACAGAGGACGTTCACCCCTCCACTTT
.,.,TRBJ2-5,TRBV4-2,CASSQDRGGQETQYF,TGTGCCAGCAGCCAAGATCGGGGAGGCCAAGAGACCCAGTACTTC
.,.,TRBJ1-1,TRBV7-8,CASSFSPGGRNTEAFF,TGTGCCAGCAGCTTTTCGCCCGGAGGTCGGAACACTGAAGCTTTCTTT
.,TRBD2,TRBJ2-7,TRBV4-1,CASSQVGLAAYEQYF,TGCGCCAGCAGCCAAGTGGGGCTAGCGGCGTACGAGCAGTACTTC
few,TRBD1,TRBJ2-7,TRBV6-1,CASSEEETGGYEQYF,TGTGCCAGCAGTGAAGAGGAGACAGGGGGCTACGAGCAGTACTTC
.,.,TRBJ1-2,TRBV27,CASSFSRGRIYGYTF,TGTGCCAGCAGTTTTAGCAGGGGCCGAATCTATGGCTACACCTTC
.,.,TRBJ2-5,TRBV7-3,CASSLRAGQETQYF,TGTGCCAGCAGCTTAAGGGCAGGCCAAGAGACCCAGTACTTC
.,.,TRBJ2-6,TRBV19,CASSRGQTVSGANVLTF,TGTGCCAGTAGTCGGGGTCAGACAGTTTCTGGGGCCAACGTCCTGACTTTC
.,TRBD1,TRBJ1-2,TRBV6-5,CASSYSAGGNGYTF,TGTGCCAGCAGTTACTCGGCAGGGGGCAATGGCTACACCTTC